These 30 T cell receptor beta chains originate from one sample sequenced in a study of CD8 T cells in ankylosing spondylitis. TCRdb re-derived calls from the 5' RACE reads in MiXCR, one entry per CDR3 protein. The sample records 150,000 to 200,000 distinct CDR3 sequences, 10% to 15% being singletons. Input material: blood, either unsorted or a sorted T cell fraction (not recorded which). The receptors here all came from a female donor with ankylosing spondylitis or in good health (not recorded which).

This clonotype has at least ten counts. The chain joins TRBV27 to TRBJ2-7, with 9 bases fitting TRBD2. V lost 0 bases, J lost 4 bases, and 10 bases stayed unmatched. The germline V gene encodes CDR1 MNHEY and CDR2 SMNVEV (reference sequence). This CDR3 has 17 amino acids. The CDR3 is CASSLSASGTWFYEQYF. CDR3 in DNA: TGTGCCAGCAGTTTATCGGCTAGCGGGACCTGGTTTTACGAGCAGTACTTC.

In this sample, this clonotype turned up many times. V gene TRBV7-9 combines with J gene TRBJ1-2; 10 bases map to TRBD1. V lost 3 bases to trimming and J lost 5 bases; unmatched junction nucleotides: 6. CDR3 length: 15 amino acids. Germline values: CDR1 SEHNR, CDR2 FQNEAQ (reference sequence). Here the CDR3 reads CASSLDAGQGYGYTF. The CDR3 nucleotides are TGTGCCAGCAGCTTGGACGCGGGACAGGGGTATGGCTACACCTTC.

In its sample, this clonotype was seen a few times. This CDR3 reads CASSRGRDTQYF. The CDR3 DNA reads TGCGCCAGCAGCCGGGGAAGAGATACGCAGTATTTT. The chain is built from TRBV5-1 and TRBJ2-3; D may be TRBD2 (5 bases). This CDR3 comprises 12 residues. CDR1 and CDR2 from the germline V gene are SGHRS and YFSETQ. The V end was cut by 4 bases, the J end by 5 bases, with 8 bases between.

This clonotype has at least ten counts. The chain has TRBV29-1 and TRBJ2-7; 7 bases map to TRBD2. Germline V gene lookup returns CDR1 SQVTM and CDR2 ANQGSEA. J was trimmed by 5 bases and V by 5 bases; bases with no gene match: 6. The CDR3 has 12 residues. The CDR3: CSVPGGPHEQYF. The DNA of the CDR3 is TGCAGCGTTCCGGGAGGCCCCCACGAGCAGTACTTC.

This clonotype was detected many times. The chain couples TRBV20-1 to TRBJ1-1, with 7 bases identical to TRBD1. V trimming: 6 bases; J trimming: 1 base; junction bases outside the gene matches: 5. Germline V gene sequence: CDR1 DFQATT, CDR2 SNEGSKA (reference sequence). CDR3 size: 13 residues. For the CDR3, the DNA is TGCAGTGCCCCGGGACAGCCGAACACTGAAGCTTTCTTT. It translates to CSAPGQPNTEAFF.

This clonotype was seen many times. The CDR3 nucleotides are TGTGCCAGCAGTTTCGGCGACAGGGGCTACGAGCAGTACTTC. Translation gives CASSFGDRGYEQYF. V gene TRBV28 combines with J gene TRBJ2-7; 8 bases map to TRBD1. CDR3 size: 14 residues. Germline CDR1 is MDHEN and CDR2 is SYDVKM. V gave up 3 bases and J gave up 3 bases; unmatched junction bases: 4.

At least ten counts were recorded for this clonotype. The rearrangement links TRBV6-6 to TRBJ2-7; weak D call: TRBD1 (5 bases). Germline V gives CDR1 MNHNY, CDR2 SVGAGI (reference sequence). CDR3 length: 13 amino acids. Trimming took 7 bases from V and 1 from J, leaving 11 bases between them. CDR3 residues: CASKGRLSYEQYF. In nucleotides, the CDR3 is TGTGCCAGCAAGGGGCGCTTATCCTACGAGCAGTACTTC.

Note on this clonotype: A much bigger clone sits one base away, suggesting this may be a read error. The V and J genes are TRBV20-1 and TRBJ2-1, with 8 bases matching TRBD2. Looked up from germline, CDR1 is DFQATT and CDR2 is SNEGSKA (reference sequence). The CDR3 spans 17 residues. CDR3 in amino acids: CCASPKGSGSSYNEQFF. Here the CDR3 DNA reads TGCTGTGCTAGCCCCAAGGGGAGCGGGAGTTCCTACAATGAGCAGTTCTTC.

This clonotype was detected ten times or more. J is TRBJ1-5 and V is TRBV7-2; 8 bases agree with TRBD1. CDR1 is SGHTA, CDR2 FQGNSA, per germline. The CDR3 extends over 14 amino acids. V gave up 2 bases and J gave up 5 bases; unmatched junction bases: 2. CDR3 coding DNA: TGTGCCAGCAGCTTAATGACAGGGGATCAGCCCCAGCATTTT. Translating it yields CASSLMTGDQPQHF.

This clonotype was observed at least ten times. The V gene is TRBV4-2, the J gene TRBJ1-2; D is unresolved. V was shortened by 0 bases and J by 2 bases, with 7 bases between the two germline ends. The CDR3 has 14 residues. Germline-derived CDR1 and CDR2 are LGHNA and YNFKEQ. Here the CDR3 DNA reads TGTGCCAGCAGCCAAGAACGCTTAAACTATGGCTACACCTTC. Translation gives CASSQERLNYGYTF.

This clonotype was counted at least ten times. CDR3 sequence: CASSPWTGGFGANVLTF. DNA for the CDR3: TGTGCCAGCAGCCCGTGGACAGGGGGCTTTGGGGCCAACGTCCTGACTTTC. V gene TRBV7-9 combines with J gene TRBJ2-6, with 11 bases aligning to TRBD1. With V trimmed by 5 bases and J by 3 bases, 6 bases remained unmatched. Germline CDR1 is SEHNR and CDR2 is FQNEAQ (reference sequence). The CDR3 contains 17 residues.

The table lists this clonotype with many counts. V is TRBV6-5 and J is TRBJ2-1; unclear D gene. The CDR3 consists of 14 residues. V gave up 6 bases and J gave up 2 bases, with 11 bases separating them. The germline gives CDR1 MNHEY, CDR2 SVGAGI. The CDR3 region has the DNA TGTGCCAGCAGATATCCAGATCCCTACAATGAGCAGTTCTTC. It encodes CASRYPDPYNEQFF.

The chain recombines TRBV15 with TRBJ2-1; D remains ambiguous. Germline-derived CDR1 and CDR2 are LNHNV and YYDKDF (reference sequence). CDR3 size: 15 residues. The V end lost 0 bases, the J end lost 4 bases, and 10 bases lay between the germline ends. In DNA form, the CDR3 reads TGTGCCACCAGCAGAGATCTAGGTCCTTACAATGAGCAGTTCTTC. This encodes CATSRDLGPYNEQFF.

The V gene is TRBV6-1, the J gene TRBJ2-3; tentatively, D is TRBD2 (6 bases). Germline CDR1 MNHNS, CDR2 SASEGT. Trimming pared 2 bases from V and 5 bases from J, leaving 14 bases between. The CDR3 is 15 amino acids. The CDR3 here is CASSERRRTIDTQYF. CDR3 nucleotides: TGTGCCAGCAGTGAAAGGAGGCGGACTATAGATACGCAGTATTTT.

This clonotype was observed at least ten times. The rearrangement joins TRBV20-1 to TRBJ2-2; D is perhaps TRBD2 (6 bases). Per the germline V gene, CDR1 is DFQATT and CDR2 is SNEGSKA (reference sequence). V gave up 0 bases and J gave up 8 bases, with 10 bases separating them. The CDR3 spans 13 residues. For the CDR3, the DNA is TGCAGTGCTAGAGATCTGGAGGGAGGGGAGCTGTTTTTT. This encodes CSARDLEGGELFF.

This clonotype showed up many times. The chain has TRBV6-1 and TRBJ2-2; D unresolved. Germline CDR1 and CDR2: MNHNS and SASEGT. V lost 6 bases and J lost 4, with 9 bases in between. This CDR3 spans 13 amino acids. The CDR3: CASRFGRTGELFF. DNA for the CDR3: TGTGCCAGCAGGTTCGGACGCACCGGGGAGCTGTTTTTT.

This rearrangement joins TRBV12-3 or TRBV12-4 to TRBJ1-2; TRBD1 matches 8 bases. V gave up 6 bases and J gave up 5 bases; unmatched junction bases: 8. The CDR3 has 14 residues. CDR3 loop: CASRQPGGNYGYTF. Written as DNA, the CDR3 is TGTGCCAGCAGACAGCCAGGGGGCAATTATGGCTACACCTTC.

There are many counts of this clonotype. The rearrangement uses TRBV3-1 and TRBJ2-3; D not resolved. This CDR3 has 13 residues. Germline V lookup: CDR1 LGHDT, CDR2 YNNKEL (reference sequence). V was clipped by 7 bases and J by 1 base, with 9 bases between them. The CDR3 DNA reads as TGTGCCAGCAACAAAGAAGGCACAGATACGCAGTATTTT. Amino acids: CASNKEGTDTQYF.

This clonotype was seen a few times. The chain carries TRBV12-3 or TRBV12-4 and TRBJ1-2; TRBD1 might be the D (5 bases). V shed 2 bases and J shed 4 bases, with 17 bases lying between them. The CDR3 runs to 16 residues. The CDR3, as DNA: TGTGCCAGCAGTTTATGGGGGTTCCCCACCTTCTATGGCTACACCTTC. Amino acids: CASSLWGFPTFYGYTF.

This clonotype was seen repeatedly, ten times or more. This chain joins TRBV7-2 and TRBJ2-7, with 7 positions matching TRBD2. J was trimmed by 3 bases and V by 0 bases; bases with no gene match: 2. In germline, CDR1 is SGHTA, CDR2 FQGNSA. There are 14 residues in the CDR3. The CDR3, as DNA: TGTGCCAGCAGCTTAGCGGGAGGGCACTACGAGCAGTACTTC. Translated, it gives CASSLAGGHYEQYF.

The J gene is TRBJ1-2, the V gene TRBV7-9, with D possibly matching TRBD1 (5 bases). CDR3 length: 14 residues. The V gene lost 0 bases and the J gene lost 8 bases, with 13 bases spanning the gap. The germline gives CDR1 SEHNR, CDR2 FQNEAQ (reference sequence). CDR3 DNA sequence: TGTGCCAGCAGCTTAGCGTTGGGGGAAGGAGGCTACACCTTC. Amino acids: CASSLALGEGGYTF.

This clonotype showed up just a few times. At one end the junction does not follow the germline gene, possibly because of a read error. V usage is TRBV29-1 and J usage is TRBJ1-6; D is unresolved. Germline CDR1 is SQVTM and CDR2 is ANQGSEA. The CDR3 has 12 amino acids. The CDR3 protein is CSVEDRFGPRLF. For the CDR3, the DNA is TGCAGCGTTGAAGATAGGTTCGGGCCACGACTCTTT.

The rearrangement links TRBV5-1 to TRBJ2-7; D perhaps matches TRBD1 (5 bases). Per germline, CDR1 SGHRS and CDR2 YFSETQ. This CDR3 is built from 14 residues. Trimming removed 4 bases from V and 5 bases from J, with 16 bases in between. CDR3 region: CASSMGQTFDEQYF. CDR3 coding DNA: TGCGCCAGCAGCATGGGGCAGACGTTCGACGAGCAGTACTTC.

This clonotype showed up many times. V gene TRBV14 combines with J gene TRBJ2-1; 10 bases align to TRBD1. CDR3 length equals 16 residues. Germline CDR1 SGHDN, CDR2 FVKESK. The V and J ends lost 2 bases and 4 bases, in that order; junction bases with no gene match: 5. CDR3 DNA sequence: TGTGCCAGCAGCCAACAGACAGGGGGCTGGTACAATGAGCAGTTCTTC. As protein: CASSQQTGGWYNEQFF.

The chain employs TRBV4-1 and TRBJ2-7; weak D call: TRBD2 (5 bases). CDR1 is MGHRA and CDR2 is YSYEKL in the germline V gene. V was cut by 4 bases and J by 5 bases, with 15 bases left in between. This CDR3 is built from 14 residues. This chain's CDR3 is CASSPPRTPNEQYF. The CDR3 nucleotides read TGCGCCAGCAGCCCCCCCCGGACTCCCAACGAGCAGTACTTC.

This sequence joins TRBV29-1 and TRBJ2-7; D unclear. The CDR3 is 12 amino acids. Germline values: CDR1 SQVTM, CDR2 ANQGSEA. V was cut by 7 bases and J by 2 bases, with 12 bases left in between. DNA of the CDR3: TGCAGCGCCCTGGCGGATACCTACGAGCAGTACTTC. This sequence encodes CSALADTYEQYF.

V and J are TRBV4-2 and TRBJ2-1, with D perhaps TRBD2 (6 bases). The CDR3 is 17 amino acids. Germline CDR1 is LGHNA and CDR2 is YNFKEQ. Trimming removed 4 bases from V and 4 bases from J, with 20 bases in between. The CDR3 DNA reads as TGTGCCAGCAGCCCCTGGAACCCCCGGGGGTCTTACAATGAGCAGTTCTTC. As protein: CASSPWNPRGSYNEQFF.

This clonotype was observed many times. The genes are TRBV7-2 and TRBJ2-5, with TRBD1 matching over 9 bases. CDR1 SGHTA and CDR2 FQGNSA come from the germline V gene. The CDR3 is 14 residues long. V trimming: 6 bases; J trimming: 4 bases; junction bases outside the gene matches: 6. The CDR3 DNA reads TGTGCCAGCAGATGGACAGGGGTATTAGAGACCCAGTACTTC. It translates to CASRWTGVLETQYF. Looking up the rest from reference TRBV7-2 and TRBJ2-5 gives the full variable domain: GAGVSQSPSNKVTEKGKDVELRCDPISGHTALYWYRQSLGQGLEFLIYFQGNSAPDKSGLPSDRFSAERTGGSVSTLTIQRTQQEDSAVYLCASRWTGVLETQYFGPGTRLLVL.

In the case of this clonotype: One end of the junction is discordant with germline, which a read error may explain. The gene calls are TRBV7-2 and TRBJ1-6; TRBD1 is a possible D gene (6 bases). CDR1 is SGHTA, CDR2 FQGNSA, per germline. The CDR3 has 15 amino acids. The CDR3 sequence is CAGSSSNNRVSPLHF. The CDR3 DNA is TGTGCCGGCAGCTCCAGCAATAACAGGGTTTCACCCCTCCACTTT. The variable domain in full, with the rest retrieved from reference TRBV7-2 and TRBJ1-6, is GAGVSQSPSNKVTEKGKDVELRCDPISGHTALYWYRQSLGQGLEFLIYFQGNSAPDKSGLPSDRFSAERTGGSVSTLTIQRTQQEDSAVYLCAGSSSNNRVSPLHFGNGTRLTVT.

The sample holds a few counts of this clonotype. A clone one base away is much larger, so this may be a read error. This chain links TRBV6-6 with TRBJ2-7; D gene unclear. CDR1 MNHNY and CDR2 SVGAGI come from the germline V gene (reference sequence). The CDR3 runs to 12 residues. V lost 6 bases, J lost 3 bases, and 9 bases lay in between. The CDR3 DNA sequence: TGTGCCAGCAGCTTCGACATCTACGAGCAGTACTTC. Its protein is CASSFDIYEQYF.